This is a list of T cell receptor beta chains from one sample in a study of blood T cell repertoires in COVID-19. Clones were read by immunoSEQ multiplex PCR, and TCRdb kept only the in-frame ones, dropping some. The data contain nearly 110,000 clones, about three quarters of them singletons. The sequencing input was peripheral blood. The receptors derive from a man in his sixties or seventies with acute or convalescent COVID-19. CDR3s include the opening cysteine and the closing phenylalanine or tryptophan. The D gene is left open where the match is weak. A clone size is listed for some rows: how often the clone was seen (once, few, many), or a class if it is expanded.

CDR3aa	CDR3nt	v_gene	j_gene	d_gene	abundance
CASSPTGFSYNEQFF	TGTGCCAGCAGCCCGACAGGGTTCTCTTACAATGAGCAGTTCTTC	TRBV7-8	TRBJ2-1	TRBD1	.
CASSLGGQDNQPQHF	TGCGCCAGCAGCTTGGGGGGGCAGGACAATCAGCCCCAGCATTTT	TRBV5-1	TRBJ1-5	.	.
CASSSTGSYGYTF	TGTGCCAGCAGTTCCACAGGGAGCTATGGCTACACCTTC	TRBV27	TRBJ1-2	.	.
CATSRAGGVVSAFF	TGTGCCACCAGCAGAGCCGGAGGTGTTGTCAGTGCTTTCTTT	TRBV15	TRBJ1-1	.	.
CATSSPSYEQYF	TGTGCCACCAGCTCGCCGAGCTACGAGCAGTACTTC	TRBV15	TRBJ2-7	.	.
CASSSRSKTGELFF	TGTGCCAGCAGCTCCCGGAGTAAAACCGGGGAGCTGTTTTTT	TRBV7-3	TRBJ2-2	.	.
CASHGGGSGNQPQHF	TGTGCCAGCCACGGCGGGGGATCGGGCAATCAGCCCCAGCATTTT	TRBV27	TRBJ1-5	.	once
CASGFESSGNTIYF	TGTGCTAGTGGTTTTGAGTCCTCTGGAAACACCATATATTTT	TRBV12-5	TRBJ1-3	.	few
CASVAVTGELFF	TGTGCCAGCGTAGCCGTCACCGGGGAGCTGTTTTTT	TRBV25-1	TRBJ2-2	.	.
CASSQTRDRVGELFF	TGTGCCAGCAGCCAAACCCGGGACAGGGTGGGGGAACTGTTTTTT	TRBV3-1/TRBV3-2	TRBJ1-4	TRBD1	.
CASSQFNGYTF	TGCGCCAGCAGTCAATTCAATGGCTACACCTTC	TRBV23-1	TRBJ1-2	.	once
CASSLDGLGGGAIEQFF	TGTGCCAGCAGCCTAGACGGACTCGGCGGGGGGGCGATTGAGCAGTTCTTC	TRBV6-2/TRBV6-3	TRBJ2-1	TRBD2	.
CASSTTVGNQPQHF	TGTGCCAGCAGCACGACAGTGGGGAATCAGCCCCAGCATTTT	TRBV9	TRBJ1-5	.	.
CASSESAASGGEQYF	TGTGCCAGCAGTGAAAGTGCGGCTAGCGGTGGCGAGCAGTACTTC	TRBV6-1	TRBJ2-7	TRBD2	.